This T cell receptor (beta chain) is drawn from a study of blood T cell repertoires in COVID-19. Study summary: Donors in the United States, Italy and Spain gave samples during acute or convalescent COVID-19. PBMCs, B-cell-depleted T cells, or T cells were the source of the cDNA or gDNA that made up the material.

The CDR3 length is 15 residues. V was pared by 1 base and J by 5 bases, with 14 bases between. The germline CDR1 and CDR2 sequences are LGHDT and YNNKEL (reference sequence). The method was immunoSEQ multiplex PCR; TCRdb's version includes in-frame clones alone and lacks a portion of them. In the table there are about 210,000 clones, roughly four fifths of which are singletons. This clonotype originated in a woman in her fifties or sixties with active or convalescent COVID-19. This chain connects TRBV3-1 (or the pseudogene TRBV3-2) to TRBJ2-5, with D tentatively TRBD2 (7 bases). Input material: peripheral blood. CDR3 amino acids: CASSQGGGVRETQYF. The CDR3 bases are TGTGCCAGCAGCCAAGGAGGGGGGGTTAGGGAGACCCAGTACTTC.